This TCR beta chain comes out of a study of early T cells in non-severe SARS-CoV-2 infection. Study summary: The authors sequenced bulk RNA from unsorted whole blood, leaving chains unpaired. Study-wide results and limits: Lookups in VDJdb leaned toward anti-spike CD8 responses and missed private and CD4 specificities.

The TCR library protocol attached unique molecular identifiers to the individual cDNA molecules. TCRdb re-called the 5' RACE reads with MiXCR, one entry per CDR3 protein. This table has roughly 35,000 distinct CDR3 sequences, about 7% appearing once. The CDR3 totals 15 residues. The V gene's germline CDR1 is MNHNS and CDR2 SASEGT. Trimming stripped 4 bases from V and 2 bases from J, with 12 bases between. This clonotype has ten or more counts. What it recognizes is unknown. What was sequenced was whole blood. The sequence was collected from an adult who was a healthcare worker with PCR-confirmed SARS-CoV-2 infection or an uninfected control (not recorded which). The gene calls are TRBV6-1 and TRBJ1-5; possibly TRBD1 for D (5 bases). CDR3 region: CASSGRVGGNQPQHF. CDR3 DNA sequence: TGTGCCAGCAGTGGCAGGGTAGGCGGCAATCAGCCCCAGCATTTT.